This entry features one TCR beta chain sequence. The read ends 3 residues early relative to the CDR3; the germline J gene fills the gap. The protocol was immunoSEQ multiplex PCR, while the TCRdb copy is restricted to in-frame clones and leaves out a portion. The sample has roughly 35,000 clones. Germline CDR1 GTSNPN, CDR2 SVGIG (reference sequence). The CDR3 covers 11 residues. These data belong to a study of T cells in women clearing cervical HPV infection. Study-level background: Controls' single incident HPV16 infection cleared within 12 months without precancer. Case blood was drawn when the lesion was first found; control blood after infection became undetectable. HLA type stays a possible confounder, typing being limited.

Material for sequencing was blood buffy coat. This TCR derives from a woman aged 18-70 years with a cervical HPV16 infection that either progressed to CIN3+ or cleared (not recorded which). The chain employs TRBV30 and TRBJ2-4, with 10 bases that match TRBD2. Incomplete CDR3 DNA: TGTGCCTGCTCATCTAGCGGGGGT. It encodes CACSSSGG. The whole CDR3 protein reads CACSSSGGQYF. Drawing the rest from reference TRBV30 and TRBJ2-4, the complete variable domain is SQTIHQWPATLVQPVGSPLSLECTVEGTSNPNLYWYRQAAGRGLQLLFYSVGIGQISSEVPQNLSASRPQDRQFILSSKKLLLSDSGFYLCACSSSGGQYFGAGTRLSVL.